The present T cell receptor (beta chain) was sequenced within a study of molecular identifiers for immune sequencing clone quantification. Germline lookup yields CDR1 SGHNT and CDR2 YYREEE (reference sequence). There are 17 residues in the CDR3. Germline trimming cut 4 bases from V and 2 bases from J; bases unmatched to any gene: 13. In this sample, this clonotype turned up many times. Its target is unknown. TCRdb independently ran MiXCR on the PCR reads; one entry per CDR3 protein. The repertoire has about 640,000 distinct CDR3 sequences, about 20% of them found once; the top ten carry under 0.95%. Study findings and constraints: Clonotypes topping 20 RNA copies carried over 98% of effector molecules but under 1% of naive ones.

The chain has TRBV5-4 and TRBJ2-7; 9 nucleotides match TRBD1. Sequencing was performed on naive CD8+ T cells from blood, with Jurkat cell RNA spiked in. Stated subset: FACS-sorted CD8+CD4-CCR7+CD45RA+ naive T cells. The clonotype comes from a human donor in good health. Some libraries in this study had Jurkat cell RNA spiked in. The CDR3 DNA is TGTGCCAGCAGCCATTCCTGGGGGGACAGGGACCCCTACGAGCAGTACTTC. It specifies CASSHSWGDRDPYEQYF.